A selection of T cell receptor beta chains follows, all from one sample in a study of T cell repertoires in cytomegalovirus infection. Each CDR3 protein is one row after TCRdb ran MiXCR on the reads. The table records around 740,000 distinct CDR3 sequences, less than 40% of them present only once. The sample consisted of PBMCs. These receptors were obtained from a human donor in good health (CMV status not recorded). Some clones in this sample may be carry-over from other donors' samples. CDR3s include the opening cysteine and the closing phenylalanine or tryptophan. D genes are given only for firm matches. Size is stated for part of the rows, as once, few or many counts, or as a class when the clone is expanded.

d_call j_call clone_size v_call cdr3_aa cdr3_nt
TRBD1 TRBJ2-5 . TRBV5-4 CASSVGGQGLETQYF TGTGCCAGCAGCGTAGGAGGACAGGGTTTAGAGACCCAGTACTTC
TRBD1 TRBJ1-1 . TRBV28 CASLPLTGRAFF TGTGCCAGCCTCCCCTTGACAGGGCGGGCTTTCTTT
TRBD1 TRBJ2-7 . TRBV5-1 CASSFGDRPPYEQYF TGCGCCAGCAGCTTCGGGGACAGGCCCCCCTACGAGCAGTACTTC
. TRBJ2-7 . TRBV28 CASSPDSEQYF TGTGCCAGCAGCCCCGACTCCGAGCAGTACTTC
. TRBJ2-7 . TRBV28 CASRPRGYEQYF TGTGCCAGCAGACCTCGGGGGTACGAGCAGTACTTC
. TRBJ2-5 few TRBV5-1 CASSLVSVFKETQYF TGCGCCAGCAGCTTGGTCTCGGTTTTCAAGGAGACCCAGTACTTC
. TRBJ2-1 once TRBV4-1 CASSQAEDSYNEQFF TGCGCCAGCAGCCAAGCCGAAGACAGTTACAATGAGCAGTTCTTC
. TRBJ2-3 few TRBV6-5 CASSYGAGADTQYF TGTGCCAGCAGTTACGGGGCCGGCGCAGATACGCAGTATTTT
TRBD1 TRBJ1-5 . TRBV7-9 CASSTGTGFAQPQHF TGTGCCAGCAGCACCGGGACAGGGTTCGCACAGCCCCAGCATTTT
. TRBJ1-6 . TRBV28 CATLQQGVYNSPLHF TGTGCCACCTTACAACAGGGAGTTTATAATTCACCCCTCCACTTT
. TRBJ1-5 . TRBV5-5 CASSPEGRPNQPQHF TGTGCCAGCAGCCCAGAGGGGCGGCCCAATCAGCCCCAGCATTTT
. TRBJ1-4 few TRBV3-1 CASSQAPAGFGEKLFF TGTGCCAGCAGCCAAGCCCCGGCAGGTTTCGGCGAAAAACTGTTTTTT
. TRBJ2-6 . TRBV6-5 CASTTPFPGANVLTF TGTGCCAGCACCACTCCCTTCCCTGGGGCCAACGTCCTGACTTTC
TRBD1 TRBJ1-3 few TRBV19 CATSTGQVNSGNTIYF TGTGCCACCTCTACGGGACAGGTCAATTCTGGAAACACCATATATTTT
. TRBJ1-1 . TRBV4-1 CASSWQGGDTEAFF TGCGCCAGCAGTTGGCAGGGTGGGGACACTGAAGCTTTCTTT
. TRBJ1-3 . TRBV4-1 CASSPWGGRKLSGNTIYF TGCGCCAGCAGCCCCTGGGGGGGGCGTAAACTCTCTGGAAACACCATATATTTT
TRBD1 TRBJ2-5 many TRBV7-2 CASSRTGQETQYF TGTGCCAGCAGCCGGACAGGGCAAGAGACCCAGTACTTC
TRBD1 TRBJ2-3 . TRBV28 CASRPPSGQGTDTQYF TGTGCCAGCAGGCCGCCGTCGGGACAGGGCACAGATACGCAGTATTTT
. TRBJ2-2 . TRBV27 CASSSDLYRPNTGELFF TGTGCCAGCAGTTCTGATCTGTACAGACCGAACACCGGGGAGCTGTTTTTT
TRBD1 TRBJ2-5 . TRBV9 CASSVGGGRGETQYF TGTGCCAGCAGCGTAGGAGGGGGCCGGGGTGAGACCCAGTACTTC
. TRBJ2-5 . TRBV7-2 CASSPNGAFQGTQYF TGTGCCAGCAGCCCAAACGGGGCCTTCCAGGGAACCCAGTACTTC
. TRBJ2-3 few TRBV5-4 CASSFKVGSTDTQYF TGTGCCAGCAGCTTTAAGGTGGGGAGCACAGATACGCAGTATTTT
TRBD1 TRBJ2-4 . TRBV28 CASSPPTRTGARWAKNIQYF TGTGCCAGCAGTCCACCCACCCGCACAGGGGCTCGTTGGGCCAAAAACATTCAGTACTTC
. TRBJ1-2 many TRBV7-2 CASSLTEANYGYTF TGTGCCAGCAGCTTAACGGAAGCTAACTATGGCTACACCTTC
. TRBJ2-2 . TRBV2 CAILGSLNTGELFF TGTGCCATCCTAGGCTCACTCAACACCGGGGAGCTGTTTTTT
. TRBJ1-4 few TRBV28 CASKGATNEKLFF TGTGCCAGCAAAGGAGCAACTAATGAAAAACTGTTTTTT
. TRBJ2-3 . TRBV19 CASTTSGRDTQYF TGTGCCAGTACCACGTCTGGTCGAGATACGCAGTATTTT
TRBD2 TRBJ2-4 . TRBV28 CACSTTSGRFQNIQYF TGTGCCTGCAGTACTACTAGCGGGAGGTTCCAAAACATTCAGTACTTC
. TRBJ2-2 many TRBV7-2 CASSLWDTGELFF TGTGCCAGCAGCTTATGGGACACCGGGGAGCTGTTTTTT
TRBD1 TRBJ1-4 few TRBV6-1 CASSGDRDWTNEKLFF TGTGCCAGCAGTGGAGACAGGGATTGGACTAATGAAAAACTGTTTTTT
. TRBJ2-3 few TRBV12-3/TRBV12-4 CASGGVVSTDTQYF TGTGCCAGCGGAGGGGTAGTTTCCACAGATACGCAGTATTTT
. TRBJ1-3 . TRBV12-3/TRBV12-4 CASSPQVSGNTIYF TGTGCCAGCAGTCCCCAGGTCTCTGGAAACACCATATATTTT
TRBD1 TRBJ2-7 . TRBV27 CASSKPGQVYEQYF TGTGCCAGCAGTAAACCCGGACAGGTCTACGAGCAGTACTTC
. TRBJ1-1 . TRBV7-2 CASKGGSKKAEAFF TGTGCCAGCAAGGGGGGCTCGAAGAAGGCTGAAGCTTTCTTT
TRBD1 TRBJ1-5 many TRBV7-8 CASSATGLRYRGRQPQHF TGTGCCAGCAGCGCGACCGGACTCCGCTACAGGGGGCGTCAGCCCCAGCATTTT
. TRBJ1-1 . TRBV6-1 CASSEAGENTEAFF TGTGCCAGCAGTGAGGCAGGGGAGAACACTGAAGCTTTCTTT
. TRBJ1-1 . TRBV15 CATSRDHAGRNTEAFF TGTGCCACCAGCAGAGATCACGCAGGGAGGAACACTGAAGCTTTCTTT
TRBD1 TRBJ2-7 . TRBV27 CASSLINRGLPYEQYF TGTGCCAGCAGTCTTATAAACAGGGGGTTACCCTACGAGCAGTACTTC
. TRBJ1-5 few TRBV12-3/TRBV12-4 CASSFSGGTGQPQHF TGTGCCAGCAGTTTCTCCGGGGGCACAGGTCAGCCCCAGCATTTT
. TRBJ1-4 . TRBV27 CASSLGGGTGLFF TGTGCCAGCAGTTTAGGGGGGGGCACAGGGCTGTTTTTT
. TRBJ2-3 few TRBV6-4 CASSDDADTQYF TGTGCCAGCAGTGACGATGCAGATACGCAGTATTTT
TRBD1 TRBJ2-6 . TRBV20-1 CSARGAGGGGANVLTF TGCAGTGCTAGGGGGGCAGGGGGCGGGGGGGCCAACGTCCTGACTTTC
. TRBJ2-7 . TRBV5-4 CASSDGQTYSYEQYF TGTGCCAGCAGTGACGGACAGACCTACTCCTACGAGCAGTACTTC
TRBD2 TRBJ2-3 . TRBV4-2 CASSHSRGRVGDTQYF TGTGCCAGCAGCCACTCGCGCGGGAGGGTGGGAGATACGCAGTATTTT
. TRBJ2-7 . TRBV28 CASRASYYEQYF TGTGCCAGCAGGGCGAGTTACTACGAGCAGTACTTC
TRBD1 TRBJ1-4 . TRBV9 CASSSRTGLQEKLFF TGTGCCAGCAGCTCCCGGACAGGACTACAGGAAAAACTGTTTTTT
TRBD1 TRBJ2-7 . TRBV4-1 CASSQGQGASYEQYF TGCGCCAGCAGCCAAGGACAGGGGGCATCCTACGAGCAGTACTTC
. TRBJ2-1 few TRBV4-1 CASSQESEQFF TGCGCCAGCAGCCAAGAGTCAGAGCAGTTCTTC
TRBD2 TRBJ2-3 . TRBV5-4 CASSIVRGEVDTQYF TGTGCCAGCAGCATTGTACGGGGGGAGGTAGATACGCAGTATTTT
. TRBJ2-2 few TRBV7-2 CASSSGGGWTGELFF TGTGCCAGCAGCTCCGGCGGAGGGTGGACCGGGGAGCTGTTTTTT
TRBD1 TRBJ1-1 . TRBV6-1 CASRVSGTANTEAFF TGTGCCAGCAGAGTCTCCGGGACAGCGAACACTGAAGCTTTCTTT
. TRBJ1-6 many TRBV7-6 CASSTGNSPLHF TGTGCCAGCAGCACCGGGAATTCACCCCTCCACTTT
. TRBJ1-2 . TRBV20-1 CSAVNRVYGYTF TGCAGTGCAGTTAACAGGGTCTATGGCTACACCTTC
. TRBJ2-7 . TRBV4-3 CASSQTTREQYF TGCGCCAGCAGCCAGACTACCCGGGAGCAGTACTTC
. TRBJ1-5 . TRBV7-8 CASSPGLVGANLGIYSNQPQHF TGTGCCAGCAGCCCCGGCTTAGTAGGGGCCAATCTCGGGATTTATAGCAATCAGCCCCAGCATTTT
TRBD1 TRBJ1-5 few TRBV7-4 CASSDTRTGQNQPQHF TGTGCCAGCAGCGACACCCGGACAGGCCAAAATCAGCCCCAGCATTTT
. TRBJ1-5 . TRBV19 CASSQRTQGSNQPQHF TGTGCCAGTAGCCAGAGGACCCAGGGGAGCAATCAGCCCCAGCATTTT